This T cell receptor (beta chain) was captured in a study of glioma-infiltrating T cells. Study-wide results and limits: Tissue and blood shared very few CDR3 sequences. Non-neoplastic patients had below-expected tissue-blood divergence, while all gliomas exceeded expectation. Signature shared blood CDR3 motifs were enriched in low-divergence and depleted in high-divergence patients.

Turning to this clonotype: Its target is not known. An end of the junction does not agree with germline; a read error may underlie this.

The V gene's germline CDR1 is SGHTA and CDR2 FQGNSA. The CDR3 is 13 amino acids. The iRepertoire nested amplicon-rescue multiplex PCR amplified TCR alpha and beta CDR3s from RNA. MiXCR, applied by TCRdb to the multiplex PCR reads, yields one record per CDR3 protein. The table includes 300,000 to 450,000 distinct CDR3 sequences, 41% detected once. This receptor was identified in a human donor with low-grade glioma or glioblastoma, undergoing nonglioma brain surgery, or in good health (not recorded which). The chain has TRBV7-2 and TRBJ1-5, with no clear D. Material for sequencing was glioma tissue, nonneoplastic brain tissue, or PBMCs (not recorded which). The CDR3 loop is CASSFHTDRPEHF. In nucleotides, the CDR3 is TGTGCCAGCAGCTTCCACACGGATCGGCCCGAGCATTTT.